This T cell receptor (beta chain) was captured in a study of blood T cell repertoires in COVID-19. Generated by immunoSEQ multiplex PCR, the TCRdb table keeps only in-frame clones and is missing some. The sample lists about 220,000 clones, roughly 80% occurring once. Source material: PBMCs or T cells enriched from blood (not recorded which). The clonotype comes from a woman aged 45-60 years who had been exposed to COVID-19.

CDR3 in DNA: TGTGCCAGCAGCACCTCGCGGGGGACATGGGGAAACACCATATATTTT. It encodes CASSTSRGTWGNTIYF. The V call is TRBV28, the J call TRBJ1-3; TRBD1 might be the D (6 bases). The CDR3 sequence is 16 residues long. Germline V gene sequence: CDR1 MDHEN, CDR2 SYDVKM. V lost 6 bases and J 4 bases, leaving 19 bases between the germline ends.